The text below deals with one TCR beta chain. Its matching antigen is unknown. TCRdb keeps only in-frame clones here, not all; method: immunoSEQ multiplex PCR. The profile shows tens of thousands of clones, around nine tenths of them singletons. CDR1 is MDHEN and CDR2 is SYDVKM in the germline V gene. Trimming stripped 3 bases from V and 7 bases from J, with 12 bases between. CDR3 length: 13 residues. This sample was included in a study of T cells in tuberculosis. Study-wide results and caveats: Samples were chosen by availability of cryopreserved specimens. Active tuberculosis alpha repertoires lay closer to GMM-specific TCRs than controls'.

The sample comprised PBMCs. The origin of this receptor is a donor between 5 and 29 years old with latent tuberculosis or without tuberculosis infection. Some clones in this sample may be carry-over from other donors' samples. V gene TRBV28 combines with J gene TRBJ1-2; tentative D call: TRBD1 (5 bases). For the CDR3, the DNA is TGTGCCAGCAGTTTGTCAGGGCCGAGTGGCTACACCTTC. Translating gives CASSLSGPSGYTF.